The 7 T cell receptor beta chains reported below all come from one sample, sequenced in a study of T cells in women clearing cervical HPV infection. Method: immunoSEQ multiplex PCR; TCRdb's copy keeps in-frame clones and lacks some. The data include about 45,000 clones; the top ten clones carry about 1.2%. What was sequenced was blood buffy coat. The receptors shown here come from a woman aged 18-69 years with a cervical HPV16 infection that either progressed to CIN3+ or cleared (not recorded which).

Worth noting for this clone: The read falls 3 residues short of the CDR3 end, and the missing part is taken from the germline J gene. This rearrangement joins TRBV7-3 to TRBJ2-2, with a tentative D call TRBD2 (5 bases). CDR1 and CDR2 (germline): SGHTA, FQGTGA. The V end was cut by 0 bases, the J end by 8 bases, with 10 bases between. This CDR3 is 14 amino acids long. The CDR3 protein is CASSLTPRGGELFF. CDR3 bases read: TGTGCCAGCAGCTTAACGCCCAGAGGGGGGGAG. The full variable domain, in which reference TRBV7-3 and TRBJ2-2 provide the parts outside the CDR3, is GAGVSQTPSNKVTEKGKYVELRCDPISGHTALYWYRQSLGQGPEFLIYFQGTGAADDSGLPNDRFFAVRPEGSVSTLKIQRTERGDSAVYLCASSLTPRGGELFFGEGSRLTVL.

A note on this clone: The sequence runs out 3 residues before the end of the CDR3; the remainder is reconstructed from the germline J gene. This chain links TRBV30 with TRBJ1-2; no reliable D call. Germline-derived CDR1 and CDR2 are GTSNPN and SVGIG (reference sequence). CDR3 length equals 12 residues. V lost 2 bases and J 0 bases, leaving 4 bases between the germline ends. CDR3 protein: CAWSLANYGYTF. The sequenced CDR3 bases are TGTGCCTGGAGTCTAGCTAACTATGGC.

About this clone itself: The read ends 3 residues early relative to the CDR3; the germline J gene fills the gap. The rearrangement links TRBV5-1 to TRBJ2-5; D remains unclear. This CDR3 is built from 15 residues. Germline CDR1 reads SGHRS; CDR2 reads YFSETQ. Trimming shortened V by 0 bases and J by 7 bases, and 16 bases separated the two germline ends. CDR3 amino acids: CASSLEGSEVGTQYF. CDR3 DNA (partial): TGCGCCAGCAGCTTGGAAGGGTCTGAGGTCGGGACC.

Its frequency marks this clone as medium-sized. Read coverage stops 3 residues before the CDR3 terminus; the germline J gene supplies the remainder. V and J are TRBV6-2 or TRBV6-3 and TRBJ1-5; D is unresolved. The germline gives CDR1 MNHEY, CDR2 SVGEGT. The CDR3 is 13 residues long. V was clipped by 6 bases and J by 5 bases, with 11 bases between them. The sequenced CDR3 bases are TGTGCCAGCAGCAAAGACATTTATCAGCCC. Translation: CASSKDIYQP. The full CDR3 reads CASSKDIYQPQHF.

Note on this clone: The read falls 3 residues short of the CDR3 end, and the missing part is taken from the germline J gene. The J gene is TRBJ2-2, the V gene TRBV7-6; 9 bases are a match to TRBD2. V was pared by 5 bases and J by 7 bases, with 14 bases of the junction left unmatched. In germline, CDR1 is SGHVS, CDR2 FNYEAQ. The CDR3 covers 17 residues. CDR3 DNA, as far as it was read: TGTGCCAGCAGCGAGAGTCGCCTAGCGGGGACCGGCGGGGAG. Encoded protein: CASSESRLAGTGGE. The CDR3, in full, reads CASSESRLAGTGGELFF. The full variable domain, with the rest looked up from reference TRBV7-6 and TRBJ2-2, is GAGVSQSPRYKVTKRGQDVALRCDPISGHVSLYWYRQALGQGPEFLTYFNYEAQQDKSGLPNDRFSAERPEGSISTLTIQRTEQRDSAMYRCASSESRLAGTGGELFFGEGSRLTVL.

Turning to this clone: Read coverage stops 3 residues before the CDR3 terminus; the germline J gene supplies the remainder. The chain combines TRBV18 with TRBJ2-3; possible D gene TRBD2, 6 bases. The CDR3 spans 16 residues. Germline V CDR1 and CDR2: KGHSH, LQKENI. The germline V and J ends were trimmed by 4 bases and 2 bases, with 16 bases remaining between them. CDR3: CASSQPWRDPTDTQYF. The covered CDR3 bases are TGTGCCAGCTCACAACCGTGGCGGGATCCCACAGATACG.

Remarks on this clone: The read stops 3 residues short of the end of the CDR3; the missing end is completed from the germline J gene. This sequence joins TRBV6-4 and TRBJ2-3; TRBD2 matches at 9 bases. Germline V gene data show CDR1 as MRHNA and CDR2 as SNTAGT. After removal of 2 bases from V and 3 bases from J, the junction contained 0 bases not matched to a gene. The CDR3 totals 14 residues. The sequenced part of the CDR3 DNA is TGTGCCAGCAGTGACCTAGCGGGGACAGATACG. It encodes CASSDLAGTDT. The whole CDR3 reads CASSDLAGTDTQYF.